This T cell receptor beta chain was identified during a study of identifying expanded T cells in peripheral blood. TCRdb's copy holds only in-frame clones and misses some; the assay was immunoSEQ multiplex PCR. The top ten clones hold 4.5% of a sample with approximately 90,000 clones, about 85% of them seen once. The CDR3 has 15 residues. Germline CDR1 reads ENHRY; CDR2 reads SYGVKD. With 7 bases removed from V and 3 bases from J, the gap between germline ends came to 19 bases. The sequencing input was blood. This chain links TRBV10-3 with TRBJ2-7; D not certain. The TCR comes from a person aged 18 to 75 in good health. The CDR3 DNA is TGTGCCATCACTACGGCAGGCAACACAGACTACGAGCAGTACTTC. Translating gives CAITTAGNTDYEQYF.